The clone carrying this TCR beta chain turned up a few times. Its antigen is unidentified. These data originate in a study of T cells after posttransplantation cyclophosphamide. The trim removed 2 bases at V and 5 bases at J, leaving 6 bases unmatched. Germline values: CDR1 SGDLS, CDR2 YYNGEE. There are 15 residues in the CDR3. Broader study findings: Blood and skin or GI T cell repertoires showed limited TRB overlap.

The naive gate required viable CD3+CD4+ or CD3+CD8+ cells with CCR7+CD45RA+CD45RO-CD95-CD27+CD28+ phenotype. The assay was immunoSEQ multiplex PCR, and TCRdb's table has in-frame clones only and misses some. The sample shows 31,000 or so clones, around 90% of them seen only once. The TCR comes from a man aged 30 to 39 in good health and a related stem cell transplant donor. The chain links TRBV9 to TRBJ1-4; TRBD1 aligns across 7 bases. What was sequenced was naive CD4+ T cells sorted from blood. The CDR3 reads CASSVQGDRNEKLFF. CDR3 nucleotides: TGTGCCAGCAGCGTGCAGGGGGACCGAAATGAAAAACTGTTTTTT. The complete variable domain, with remaining parts taken from reference TRBV9 and TRBJ1-4, reads DSGVTQTPKHLITATGQRVTLRCSPRSGDLSVYWYQQSLDQGLQFLIQYYNGEERAKGNILERFSAQQFPDLHSELNLSSLELGDSALYFCASSVQGDRNEKLFFGSGTQLSVL.